This T cell receptor beta chain was retrieved from a study of T cell responses to AZD1222 COVID-19 vaccine. Produced via immunoSEQ multiplex PCR; TCRdb's table is partial and in-frame only. This repertoire shows approximately 110,000 clones, approximately 91% found once; its top ten account for about 13%. A note on this clone: Its antigen is undetermined.

Regarding the study as a whole: Per reports, nearly half of all spike-specific TCRs target regions that are unmutated in variants. After the peak T cell response, and only then, were repertoires sampled.

This receptor was taken from an adult in good health. Source: peripheral blood, taken on day 0 of MenACWY control vaccination.

CDR3 nucleotides: TGCGCCAGCAGCCAAGAACCGGGACTAGCGGAAGATACGCAGTATTTT. Its translation: CASSQEPGLAEDTQYF. The V and J genes are TRBV4-1 and TRBJ2-3; TRBD2 agrees at 11 bases. The V gene's germline CDR1 is MGHRA and CDR2 YSYEKL. This CDR3 spans 16 amino acids. The J segment lost 5 bases and the V segment lost 0 bases, leaving 4 bases of the junction unmatched.